The clone carrying this T cell receptor (beta chain) was picked up a small number of times. The antigen remains unidentified. In germline, CDR1 is SGHTA, CDR2 FQGTGA. V lost 1 base to trimming and J lost 0 bases, with 7 bases between them. This CDR3 contains 15 residues. The data derive from a study of beta chain features in type 1 diabetes. Looking at the study overall: Examination of sorted cells across all samples involved about 100,000,000 cells.

The whole isolated RNA underwent reverse transcription, so sequencing captured expressed TCRB transcripts. Produced via immunoSEQ multiplex PCR; TCRdb's table is partial and in-frame only. Of around 250,000 clones listed, approximately 25% were seen once; the top ten hold 0.012%. The study, taken as a whole, reports: For Type 1 diabetes patients, all four CD4+ subsets carried TCRB CDR3s that were moderately but significantly shorter. These data did not resolve whether HLA type affects TCRB rearrangement.

Sequenced: naive CD4+ T cells from blood. The V gene is TRBV7-3, the J gene TRBJ2-1; possible D gene TRBD1, 6 bases. The receptor was derived from a woman in her twenties or thirties with type 1 diabetes. CDR3 in DNA: TGTGCCAGCAGCTTAAAGGACAGCTCCTACAATGAGCAGTTCTTC. Its translation: CASSLKDSSYNEQFF.